A selection of T cell receptor beta chains follows, all from one sample in a study of metastatic and nonmetastatic thyroid tumors. TCRdb redid the clone calls on the PCR reads using MiXCR. Of 15,000 to 20,000 clones listed, less than 30% are singletons. The specimen sequenced was adjacent normal tissue. The receptors were gathered from a female donor with papillary thyroid cancer or a benign thyroid nodule (not recorded which). Some clones in this sample may be carry-over from other donors' samples. CDR3s include the opening cysteine and the closing phenylalanine or tryptophan. D genes are given only for firm matches. Size tells how often a clone was seen (once, few, many) or the class of an expanded clone, and some rows leave it out.

j_gene: TRBJ2-5
abundance: -
len: 13
v_gene: TRBV4-3
d_gene: -
CDR3aa: CASGRSILETQSF
CDR3nt: TGCGCCAGCGGTCGATCTATCTTAGAGACCCAGTCCTTC

j_gene: TRBJ2-1
abundance: many
len: 15
v_gene: TRBV6-1
d_gene: TRBD2
CDR3aa: CASSEASGAFNEQFF
CDR3nt: TGTGCCAGCAGTGAAGCTAGCGGGGCCTTCAATGAGCAGTTCTTC

j_gene: TRBJ2-3
abundance: few
len: 13
v_gene: TRBV11-2
d_gene: -
CDR3aa: CASSFIPTDTQYF
CDR3nt: TGTGCCAGCAGCTTTATCCCCACAGATACGCAGTATTTT

j_gene: TRBJ2-3
abundance: -
len: 14
v_gene: TRBV20-1
d_gene: -
CDR3aa: CSGAGSRTLDTQYF
CDR3nt: TGCAGTGGGGCGGGATCCCGAACACTCGATACGCAGTATTTT

j_gene: TRBJ2-7
abundance: medium-sized
len: 14
v_gene: TRBV30
d_gene: TRBD1
CDR3aa: CAWREGQGPYEQYF
CDR3nt: TGTGCCTGGAGGGAGGGACAGGGACCCTACGAGCAGTACTTC

j_gene: TRBJ1-2
abundance: many
len: 12
v_gene: TRBV6-2/TRBV6-3
d_gene: -
CDR3aa: CASSNGHYGYTF
CDR3nt: TGTGCCAGCAGTAACGGTCACTATGGCTACACCTTC

j_gene: TRBJ1-3
abundance: medium-sized
len: 14
v_gene: TRBV18
d_gene: -
CDR3aa: CASSPGGTGNTIYF
CDR3nt: TGTGCCAGCTCACCAGGGGGCACTGGAAACACCATATATTTT

j_gene: TRBJ2-7
abundance: -
len: 14
v_gene: TRBV5-6
d_gene: TRBD1
CDR3aa: CASSFRQGTYEQYF
CDR3nt: TGTGCCAGCAGCTTCCGACAGGGGACTTACGAGCAGTACTTC

j_gene: TRBJ2-3
abundance: once
len: 15
v_gene: TRBV11-3
d_gene: -
CDR3aa: CASSLGQQSTDTQYF
CDR3nt: TGTGCCAGCAGCTTAGGTCAGCAGAGCACAGATACGCAGTACTTT

j_gene: TRBJ2-2
abundance: -
len: 14
v_gene: TRBV7-2
d_gene: TRBD1
CDR3aa: CASSSGQTSGELFF
CDR3nt: TGTGCCAGCAGCTCGGGACAGACCTCAGGGGAGCTGTTTTTT

j_gene: TRBJ2-7
abundance: many
len: 13
v_gene: TRBV6-1
d_gene: -
CDR3aa: CASSEVWGYEQYF
CDR3nt: TGTGCCAGCAGTGAAGTATGGGGCTACGAGCAGTACTTC

j_gene: TRBJ2-1
abundance: -
len: 11
v_gene: TRBV11-2
d_gene: -
CDR3aa: CACTLESEHFF
CDR3nt: TGTGCCTGCACCTTGGAAAGTGAGCATTTCTTC

j_gene: TRBJ2-1
abundance: few
len: 15
v_gene: TRBV6-1
d_gene: TRBD1
CDR3aa: CASRQGVIGYNEQFF
CDR3nt: TGTGCCAGCAGACAGGGGGTAATTGGGTACAATGAGCAGTTCTTC

j_gene: TRBJ2-3
abundance: few
len: 18
v_gene: TRBV5-1
d_gene: TRBD2
CDR3aa: CASSSVPGLAGIADTQYF
CDR3nt: TGCGCCAGCAGCTCTGTCCCGGGACTAGCGGGAATCGCAGATACGCAGTATTTT

j_gene: TRBJ2-5
abundance: many
len: 13
v_gene: TRBV7-9
d_gene: -
CDR3aa: CASSLAGWETQYF
CDR3nt: TGTGCCAGCAGCTTAGCAGGCTGGGAGACCCAGTACTTC

j_gene: TRBJ1-5
abundance: few
len: 13
v_gene: TRBV6-1
d_gene: -
CDR3aa: CASIEAPRQPQHF
CDR3nt: TGTGCCAGCATTGAAGCGCCTCGTCAGCCCCAGCATTTT

j_gene: TRBJ2-1
abundance: once
len: 12
v_gene: TRBV20-1
d_gene: -
CDR3aa: CSARDWSNEQFF
CDR3nt: TGCAGTGCTAGAGATTGGAGCAATGAGCAGTTCTTC

j_gene: TRBJ2-2
abundance: -
len: 15
v_gene: TRBV6-2/TRBV6-3
d_gene: -
CDR3aa: CASSLHSRNTGELFF
CDR3nt: TGTGCCAGCAGTCTCCATAGCCGGAACACCGGGGAGCTGTTTTTT

j_gene: TRBJ1-1
abundance: -
len: 13
v_gene: TRBV7-6
d_gene: -
CDR3aa: CASSSQENTEAFF
CDR3nt: TGTGCCAGCAGCTCTCAGGAGAACACTGAAGCTTTCTTT

j_gene: TRBJ1-2
abundance: -
len: 15
v_gene: TRBV14
d_gene: -
CDR3aa: CASSQAPGQNYGYTF
CDR3nt: TGTGCCAGCAGCCAAGCACCCGGACAAAACTATGGCTACACCTTC

j_gene: TRBJ1-2
abundance: few
len: 14
v_gene: TRBV28
d_gene: -
CDR3aa: CASSQTSSDTQYTF
CDR3nt: TGTGCCAGCAGCCAGACATCCTCAGACACGCAGTACACCTTC

j_gene: TRBJ1-1
abundance: -
len: 12
v_gene: TRBV24-1
d_gene: -
CDR3aa: CATSRGNTEAFF
CDR3nt: TGTGCCACCAGTAGAGGGAACACTGAAGCTTTCTTT

j_gene: TRBJ2-2
abundance: -
len: 14
v_gene: TRBV6-1
d_gene: TRBD1
CDR3aa: CASRKTGADGELFF
CDR3nt: TGTGCCAGCAGGAAGACAGGGGCGGACGGGGAGCTGTTTTTT

j_gene: TRBJ1-2
abundance: -
len: 15
v_gene: TRBV13
d_gene: -
CDR3aa: CASSLGVTGGYGYTF
CDR3nt: TGTGCCAGCAGCTTAGGGGTAACCGGAGGGTATGGCTACACCTTC

j_gene: TRBJ1-3
abundance: few
len: 13
v_gene: TRBV12-3/TRBV12-4
d_gene: -
CDR3aa: CASSLENGNTIYF
CDR3nt: TGTGCCAGCAGCCTGGAGAATGGAAACACCATATATTTT

j_gene: TRBJ1-2
abundance: -
len: 12
v_gene: TRBV9
d_gene: -
CDR3aa: CASSVPRRGYTF
CDR3nt: TGTGCCAGCAGCGTCCCTCGTAGGGGCTACACCTTC

j_gene: TRBJ2-1
abundance: -
len: 16
v_gene: TRBV11-1
d_gene: TRBD1
CDR3aa: CASSPTGGETFNEQFF
CDR3nt: TGTGCCAGCAGCCCAACAGGGGGCGAAACCTTCAATGAGCAGTTCTTC

j_gene: TRBJ2-1
abundance: -
len: 16
v_gene: TRBV6-1
d_gene: TRBD2
CDR3aa: CASSEYRAGGGDEQFF
CDR3nt: TGTGCCAGCAGTGAATATCGAGCGGGGGGCGGCGATGAGCAGTTCTTC

j_gene: TRBJ2-3
abundance: -
len: 17
v_gene: TRBV11-2
d_gene: TRBD2
CDR3aa: CASSLTPPSGLTDTQYF
CDR3nt: TGTGCCAGCAGCTTAACCCCCCCTAGCGGACTCACAGATACGCAGTATTTT

j_gene: TRBJ2-3
abundance: -
len: 14
v_gene: TRBV12-3/TRBV12-4
d_gene: TRBD1
CDR3aa: CASSFVRGRDTRYF
CDR3nt: TGTGCCAGCAGTTTCGTTAGGGGGCGAGATACGCGGTATTTT

j_gene: TRBJ1-6
abundance: -
len: 15
v_gene: TRBV11-2
d_gene: -
CDR3aa: CASSSSTGPYSPLHF
CDR3nt: TGTGCCAGCAGCTCGAGCACAGGGCCCTATTCACCCCTCCACTTT

j_gene: TRBJ2-1
abundance: medium-sized
len: 15
v_gene: TRBV20-1
d_gene: TRBD2
CDR3aa: CSARLGLGGSNEQFF
CDR3nt: TGCAGTGCTAGATTAGGACTCGGCGGGAGTAATGAGCAGTTCTTC

j_gene: TRBJ2-7
abundance: -
len: 14
v_gene: TRBV7-2
d_gene: -
CDR3aa: CASSLDAYTGELYF
CDR3nt: TGTGCCAGCAGCTTAGATGCCTACACCGGGGAGCTGTACTTC

j_gene: TRBJ1-1
abundance: -
len: 14
v_gene: TRBV14
d_gene: -
CDR3aa: CASSPTRGDTEAFF
CDR3nt: TGTGCCAGCAGCCCTACCCGGGGTGACACTGAAGCTTTCTTT

j_gene: TRBJ2-1
abundance: -
len: 15
v_gene: TRBV9
d_gene: -
CDR3aa: CASSVGQSRNNEQFF
CDR3nt: TGTGCCAGCAGCGTAGGACAGTCGAGGAACAATGAGCAGTTCTTC